Described below is a single T cell receptor (beta chain) sequence and its context. The table came from immunoSEQ multiplex PCR; TCRdb's copy has only in-frame clones and leaves some out. This table has some 2,100,000 clones, more than 90% appearing once. This sample is drawn from a study of shared clonotypes between healthy human individuals. V shed 1 base, J shed 5 bases, and the junction held 13 bases outside the gene matches. The CDR3 loop spans 18 amino acids. Germline V gives CDR1 SGHNT, CDR2 YYREEE (reference sequence). The sample was naive CD4+ T cells sorted from blood. Subset in this sample: CD45RA+ positively selected. This TCR came from a man aged 18 to 30 in good health. This sequence joins TRBV5-4 and TRBJ2-2; 8 nucleotides align to TRBD2. CDR3 coding DNA: TGTGCCAGCAGCTTGTCCAGTAGCGGGGCCTCGGTAACCGGGGAGCTGTTTTTT. It translates to CASSLSSSGASVTGELFF.